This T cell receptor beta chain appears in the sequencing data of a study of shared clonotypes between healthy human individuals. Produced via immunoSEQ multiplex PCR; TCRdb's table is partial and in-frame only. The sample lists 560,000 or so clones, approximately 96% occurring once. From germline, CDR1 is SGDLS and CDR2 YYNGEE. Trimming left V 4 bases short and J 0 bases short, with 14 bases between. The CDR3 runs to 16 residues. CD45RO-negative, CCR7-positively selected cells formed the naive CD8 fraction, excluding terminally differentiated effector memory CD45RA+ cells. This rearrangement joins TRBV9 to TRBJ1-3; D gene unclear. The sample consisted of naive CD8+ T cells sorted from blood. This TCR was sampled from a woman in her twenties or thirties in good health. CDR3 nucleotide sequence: TGTGCCAGCAGCACTCGGACGCGATTCTCTGGAAACACCATATATTTT. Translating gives CASSTRTRFSGNTIYF.